This T cell receptor (beta chain) was captured by sequencing in a study of regulatory T cells in long-lasting Graves disease. Study findings and constraints: Graves' patients with persistent disease showed TCR diversity lower than patients newly diagnosed. TRBV28, TRBJ1-2 and TRBJ2-5 were segments that persistent disease favored.

The CDR3 is 15 residues long. With 5 bases clipped from V and 3 bases from J, the junction kept 9 bases outside the gene matches. Germline CDR1 reads SGHNT; CDR2 reads YENEEA. Comments on this clonotype: What it binds is not known.

Arm-PCR of CDR3 regions and iRepertoire HTBI primers were used to build TCR beta libraries. In TCRdb, the multiplex PCR reads were re-called with MiXCR into one record per CDR3 protein. The sample shows about 500,000 distinct CDR3 sequences, 15% to 20% of them seen only once. Stated time point: newly diagnosed GD, antithyroid drugs for less than 3 months. TCR sequences were obtained from RNA taken from PBMCs. It was American Thyroid Association guidelines that determined Graves' disease diagnosis. These same data were also listed under a study on T cells in Graves' hyperthyroidism and ophthalmopathy.

This chain links TRBV11-3 with TRBJ1-1; 7 bases fit TRBD1. This TCR derives from a man in his forties with Graves disease. Sequencing was performed on peripheral blood mononuclear cells (PBMCs), taken at new diagnosis, from a patient treated with antithyroid drugs. The CDR3 loop is CASSHRPRGDTEAFF. As DNA, the CDR3 is TGTGCCAGCAGCCATCGACCCAGGGGGGACACTGAAGCTTTCTTT.